These 4 T cell receptor beta chains came from one sample sequenced in a study of Ad26.COV2.S vaccination and SARS-CoV-2 variants. As for treatment: roughly 20 received Ad26.COV2.S at low or high dose, single or two shots; five or six received placebo; per-sample allocation not given. Each sample was drawn 63 days after the first injection (of vaccine or placebo). Sequenced by immunoSEQ multiplex PCR; TCRdb stores in-frame clones only, minus some. The sample lists about 370,000 clones, approximately 91% occurring once. The sample was peripheral blood, taken in a trial of Ad26.COV2.S vaccine versus placebo. Every receptor here comes from a person aged 18-60 years who received the Ad26.COV2.S COVID-19 vaccine or a placebo.

V usage is TRBV24-1 and J usage is TRBJ2-3; TRBD1 matches 9 bases. The J segment lost 11 bases and the V segment lost 3 bases, leaving 8 bases of the junction unmatched. Germline V lookup: CDR1 KGHDR, CDR2 SFDVKD. The CDR3 sequence is 14 residues long. CDR3 DNA sequence: TGTGCCACCAGTGATACAAACAGGGACAGGGAGCAGTATTTT. It yields the protein CATSDTNRDREQYF.

The chain links TRBV14 to TRBJ1-4; D may be TRBD1 (5 bases). Trimming cost V 0 bases and J 8 bases, with 16 bases left between them. The CDR3 length is 16 residues. CDR1 and CDR2 from the germline V gene are SGHDN and FVKESK. The CDR3 spells CASSQDGAGLSEKLFF. The CDR3 DNA follows: TGTGCCAGCAGCCAAGACGGGGCAGGGTTGAGCGAAAAACTGTTTTTT.

V is TRBV7-8 and J is TRBJ2-7; D call uncertain. This CDR3 has 13 residues. Per the germline V gene, CDR1 is SGHVS and CDR2 is FQNEAQ. V lost 4 bases and J 0 bases, leaving 7 bases between the germline ends. The CDR3 sequence: CASSSGISYEQYF. Here the CDR3 DNA reads TGTGCCAGCAGCTCTGGGATCTCCTACGAGCAGTACTTC.

J is TRBJ2-1 and V is TRBV2; the D gene is possibly TRBD2 (6 bases). Germline lookup yields CDR1 SNHLY and CDR2 FYNNEI. The CDR3 runs 18 residues. V lost 4 bases and J lost 0, with 19 bases in between. The CDR3 sequence: CASSGVGLDLDSYNEQFF. The CDR3 DNA is TGTGCCAGCAGTGGAGTGGGACTTGATCTAGACTCCTACAATGAGCAGTTCTTC.